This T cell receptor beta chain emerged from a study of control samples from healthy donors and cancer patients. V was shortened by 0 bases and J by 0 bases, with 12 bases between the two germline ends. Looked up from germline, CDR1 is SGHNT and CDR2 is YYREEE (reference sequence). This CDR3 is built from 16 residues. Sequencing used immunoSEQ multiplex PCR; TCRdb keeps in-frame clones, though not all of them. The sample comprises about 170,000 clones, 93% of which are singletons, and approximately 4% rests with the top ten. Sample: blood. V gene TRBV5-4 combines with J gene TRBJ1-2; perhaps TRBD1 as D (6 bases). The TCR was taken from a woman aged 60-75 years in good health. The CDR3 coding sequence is TGTGCCAGCAGCTTGGCAGGGGCCAGTTCTAACTATGGCTACACCTTC. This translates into CASSLAGASSNYGYTF.